The clone carrying this TCR beta chain was detected ten times or more. This entry comes from a study of blood T cells in healthy people across ages. This CDR3 region has 15 residues. The trim removed 2 bases at V and 1 base at J, leaving 5 bases unmatched. Germline CDR1 DFQATT, CDR2 SNEGSKA (reference sequence). Through a sample-barcoded 5' primer and a J-beta primer mix, a second PCR was run for roughly 7 to 11 cycles. Each cDNA molecule received a tag from a template-switch adaptor that had 12 random nucleotides. In TCRdb, the 5' RACE reads were re-called with MiXCR into one record per CDR3 protein. The sample shows approximately 810,000 distinct CDR3 sequences, 29% of them seen only once.

Sequencing input: blood. The V call is TRBV20-1, the J call TRBJ2-1, with TRBD2 matching 7 bases. This sequence originates from a woman older than 75 in good health. This CDR3 reads CSARPLARSYNEQFF. The CDR3 DNA reads as TGCAGTGCTAGACCACTAGCGCGTTCCTACAATGAGCAGTTCTTC.